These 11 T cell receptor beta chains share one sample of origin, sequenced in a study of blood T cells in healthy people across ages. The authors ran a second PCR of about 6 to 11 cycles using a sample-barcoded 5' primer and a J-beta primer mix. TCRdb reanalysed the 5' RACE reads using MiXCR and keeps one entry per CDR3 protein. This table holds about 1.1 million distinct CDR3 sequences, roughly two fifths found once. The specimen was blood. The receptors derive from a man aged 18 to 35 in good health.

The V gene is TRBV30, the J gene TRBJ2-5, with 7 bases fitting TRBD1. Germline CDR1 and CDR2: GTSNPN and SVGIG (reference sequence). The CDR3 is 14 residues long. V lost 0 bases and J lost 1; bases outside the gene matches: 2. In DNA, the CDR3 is TGTGCCTGGAGTGTCGGGGACAGCCAAGAGACCCAGTACTTC. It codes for CAWSVGDSQETQYF.

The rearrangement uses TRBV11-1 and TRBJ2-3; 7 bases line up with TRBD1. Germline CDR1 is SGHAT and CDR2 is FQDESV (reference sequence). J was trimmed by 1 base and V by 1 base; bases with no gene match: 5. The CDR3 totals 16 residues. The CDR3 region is CASSLDHGQGTDTQYF. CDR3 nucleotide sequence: TGTGCCAGCAGCTTAGACCATGGACAGGGCACAGATACGCAGTATTTT.

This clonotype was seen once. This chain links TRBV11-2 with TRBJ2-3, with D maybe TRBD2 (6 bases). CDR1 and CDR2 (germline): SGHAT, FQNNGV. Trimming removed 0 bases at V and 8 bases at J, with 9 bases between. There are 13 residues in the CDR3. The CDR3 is CASSLDQEGTQYF. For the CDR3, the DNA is TGTGCCAGCAGCTTAGATCAGGAGGGTACGCAGTATTTT.

The CDR3 region is CSARDGQSSYNEQFF. CDR3 DNA sequence: TGCAGTGCTAGAGATGGGCAGAGCTCCTACAATGAGCAGTTCTTC. This chain connects TRBV20-1 to TRBJ2-1; no clear D. The CDR3 has 15 amino acids. Germline V gene data show CDR1 as DFQATT and CDR2 as SNEGSKA (reference sequence). The V end was cut by 0 bases, the J end by 0 bases, with 9 bases between.

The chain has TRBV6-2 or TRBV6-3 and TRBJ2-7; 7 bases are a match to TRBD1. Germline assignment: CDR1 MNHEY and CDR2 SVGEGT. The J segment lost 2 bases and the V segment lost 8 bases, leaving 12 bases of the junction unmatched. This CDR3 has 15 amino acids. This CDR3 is CASGPRGPTTYEQYF. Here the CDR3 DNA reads TGTGCCAGCGGACCGAGGGGGCCTACCACCTACGAGCAGTACTTC.

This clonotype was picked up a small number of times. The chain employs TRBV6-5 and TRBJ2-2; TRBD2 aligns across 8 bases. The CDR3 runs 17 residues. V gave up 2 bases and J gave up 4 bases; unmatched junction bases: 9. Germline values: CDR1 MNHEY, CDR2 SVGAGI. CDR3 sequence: CASSYPLAGTGTGELFF. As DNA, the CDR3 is TGTGCCAGCAGTTACCCGTTAGCGGGGACGGGCACCGGGGAGCTGTTTTTT.

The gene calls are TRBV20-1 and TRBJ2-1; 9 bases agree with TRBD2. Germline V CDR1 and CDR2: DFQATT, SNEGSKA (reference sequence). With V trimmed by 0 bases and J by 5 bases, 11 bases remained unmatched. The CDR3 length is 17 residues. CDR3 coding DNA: TGCAGTGCTAGAGATCTCAGGGCGGGGGGGGATCACAATGAGCAGTTCTTC. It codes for CSARDLRAGGDHNEQFF.

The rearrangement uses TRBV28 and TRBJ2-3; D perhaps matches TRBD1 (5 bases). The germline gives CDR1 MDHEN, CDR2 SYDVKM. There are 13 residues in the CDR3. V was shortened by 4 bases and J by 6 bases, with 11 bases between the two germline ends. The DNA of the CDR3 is TGTGCCAGCAGTTGGGGCGCTCGGGATACGCAGTATTTT. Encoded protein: CASSWGARDTQYF.

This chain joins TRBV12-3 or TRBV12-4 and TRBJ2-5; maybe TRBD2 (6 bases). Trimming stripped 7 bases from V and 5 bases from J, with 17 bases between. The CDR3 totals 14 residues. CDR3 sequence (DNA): TGTGCCAGCACCTGGCTAAGAAGCGGGGAGACCCAGTACTTC. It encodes CASTWLRSGETQYF.

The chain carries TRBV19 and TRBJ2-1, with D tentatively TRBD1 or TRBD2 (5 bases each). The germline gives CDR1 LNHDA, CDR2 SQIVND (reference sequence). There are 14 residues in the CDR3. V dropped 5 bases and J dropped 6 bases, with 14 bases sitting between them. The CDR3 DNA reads TGTGCCAGTAGTCCGAGGGACCAGGGCAATGAGCAGTTCTTC. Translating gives CASSPRDQGNEQFF.

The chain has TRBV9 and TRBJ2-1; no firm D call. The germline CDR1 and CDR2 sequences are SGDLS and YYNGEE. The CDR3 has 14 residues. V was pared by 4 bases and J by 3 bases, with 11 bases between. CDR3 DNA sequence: TGTGCCAGCAGCTCAAAGTGGGGCTACAATGAGCAGTTCTTC. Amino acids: CASSSKWGYNEQFF.